Listed below are T cell receptor beta chains from one sample, sequenced in a study of neurological immune-mediated disorders. One entry per CDR3 protein, called by TCRdb with MiXCR from the 5' RACE reads. The sample has approximately 74,000 distinct CDR3 sequences; around a tenth are singletons. The sequencing sample was made of PBMCs. The receptors shown here come from a man aged 50-59 years in good health. CDR3s include the opening cysteine and the closing phenylalanine or tryptophan. The D gene is left open where the match is weak. Size values are once, few and many counts, or a class for expanded clones, and some rows have none.

V	J	size	D	DNA	CDR3
TRBV7-2	TRBJ2-6	many	.	TGTGCCAGCAGCCCCCTCTCGACAGGTGGGGCCAACGTCCTGACTTTC	CASSPLSTGGANVLTF
TRBV7-9	TRBJ2-7	many	.	TGTGCCAGCAGCTTAGGGGTGAACGAGCAGTACTTC	CASSLGVNEQYF
TRBV25-1	TRBJ2-6	.	.	TGTGCCAGCAGTGAATATCAGGGGAGGGATGGGGCCAACGTCCTGACTTTC	CASSEYQGRDGANVLTF
TRBV12-3/TRBV12-4	TRBJ1-5	many	.	TGTGCCAGCAGTGGACAGTATAGCAATCAGCCCCAGCATTTT	CASSGQYSNQPQHF
TRBV6-5	TRBJ1-2	.	TRBD1	TGTGCCAGCAGTTACTCCAGGGGGCAAGGCTATGGCTACACCTTC	CASSYSRGQGYGYTF
TRBV7-2	TRBJ2-7	many	TRBD1	TGTGCCAGCAGCTTACACTGGGACAGGACGTCCTACGAGCAGTACTTC	CASSLHWDRTSYEQYF
TRBV7-2	TRBJ2-1	.	.	TGTGCCAGCAGCTTAGCGTATGGGGGCTATGTTAGGAGCTCCTACAATGAGCAGTTCTTC	CASSLAYGGYVRSSYNEQFF
TRBV4-2	TRBJ1-5	many	.	TGTGCCAGCAGCCAAATCGTGAATAGCAATCAGCCCCAGCATTTT	CASSQIVNSNQPQHF
TRBV6-1	TRBJ2-7	.	TRBD2	TGTGCCAGCCGCGGGGGAGTTAGTGGCTCCGAGCAGTACTTC	CASRGGVSGSEQYF
TRBV7-2	TRBJ2-5	many	TRBD2	TGTGCCAGCAGCTTAGTGACTAGCGGGAGTACGTTGGAAGAGACCCAGTACTTC	CASSLVTSGSTLEETQYF
TRBV20-1	TRBJ2-7	many	TRBD2	TGCAGTGCTAGAGCCGATCGGGGGGATATTAGTAACTACGAGCAGTACTTC	CSARADRGDISNYEQYF
TRBV7-2	TRBJ2-1	few	.	TGTGCCAGCAGCTTAGTACTCAATGAGCAGTTCTTC	CASSLVLNEQFF
TRBV20-1	TRBJ2-2	many	TRBD2	TGCAGTGCTAGCTACCCGGGACTAGCGGGAGTTTCCGGGGAGCTGTTTTTT	CSASYPGLAGVSGELFF
TRBV4-1	TRBJ2-5	many	TRBD2	TGCGCCAGCAGCCAGTGGGGACTAGCGGGGGGAAGAGGGGAGACCCAGTACTTC	CASSQWGLAGGRGETQYF
TRBV5-1	TRBJ1-3	.	.	TGCGCCAGCAGCTTCGGGGGCTCGACTGGAAACACCATATATTTT	CASSFGGSTGNTIYF
TRBV4-3	TRBJ1-2	.	TRBD1	TGCGCCGGCAGCCAAGATGGGACAGTTAACTATGGCTACACCTTC	CAGSQDGTVNYGYTF
TRBV4-2	TRBJ2-7	many	TRBD1	TGTGCCAGCAGCCAAAACCTAATTGCCGGGACAGTCTCCTACGAGCAGTACTTC	CASSQNLIAGTVSYEQYF
TRBV27	TRBJ2-1	few	.	TGTGCCAGCAGTGTCCACAGGGTGAGTGAGCAGTTCTTC	CASSVHRVSEQFF
TRBV7-3	TRBJ2-3	many	TRBD2	TGTGCCAGCAGCACGGGACTAGCGGGATCTAAAGATACGCAGTATTTT	CASSTGLAGSKDTQYF
TRBV20-1	TRBJ2-6	many	.	TGCAGTTCCACCCGGGGCAGCGGTCTAGGGGCTGGGGCCAACGTCCTGACTTTC	CSSTRGSGLGAGANVLTF
TRBV20-1	TRBJ1-1	many	TRBD1	TGCAGTGCTAGAGATACCCGGACAGGGGGGCACACTGAAGCTTTCTTT	CSARDTRTGGHTEAFF
TRBV9	TRBJ2-3	.	.	TGTGCCAGCAGCGTAGCTAGTCCCATTCAAGATACGCAGTATTTT	CASSVASPIQDTQYF
TRBV24-1	TRBJ2-1	many	.	TGTGCCACCAGTGATTTGGGTCACAGAAGGGGAGAGCAGTTCTTC	CATSDLGHRRGEQFF
TRBV15	TRBJ2-2	few	TRBD2	TGTGCCACCAGCAGAGGGGGGCCTAGCGGGACCGGGGAGCTGTTTTTT	CATSRGGPSGTGELFF
TRBV29-1	TRBJ1-1	many	TRBD1	TGCAGCGTGCGCGGGACAGGGGGCGGTCGCACTGAAGCTTTCTTT	CSVRGTGGGRTEAFF
TRBV7-2	TRBJ1-3	many	.	TGTGCCAGCAGCTTAGTAGTAGGGGCTGGAAACACCATATATTTT	CASSLVVGAGNTIYF
TRBV18	TRBJ2-4	many	.	TGTGCCAGCTCCCTTCGGGCGTTTCGAGACATTCAGTACTTC	CASSLRAFRDIQYF
TRBV5-1	TRBJ2-2	many	.	TGCGCCAGCAGCTTGATCCTAGCAGGCAGCGGGGAGCTGTTTTTT	CASSLILAGSGELFF
TRBV12-3/TRBV12-4	TRBJ2-3	many	.	TGTGCCAGCACCCCCGTGGCAGATACGCAGTATTTT	CASTPVADTQYF
TRBV28	TRBJ2-7	many	TRBD1	TGTGCCAGCAGAGCGACAGGGGGGGCGTCCTACGAGCAGTACTTC	CASRATGGASYEQYF
TRBV28	TRBJ1-2	.	.	TGTGCCAGCACTGGGGGGACCATCGGCTACACCTTC	CASTGGTIGYTF
TRBV7-6	TRBJ2-7	.	.	TGTGCCAGCAGCTCCGGAGTGGGTAGCGGCTACGAGCAGTACTTC	CASSSGVGSGYEQYF
TRBV7-2	TRBJ2-3	many	.	TGTGCCAGCAGCCAGATCGCGGTGGCAGCGGAGGAATTGGGGCAGTATTTT	CASSQIAVAAEELGQYF
TRBV5-1	TRBJ2-6	many	.	TGCGCCAGCAGCTTGGACGTTCCTGGGGCCAACGTCCTGACTTTC	CASSLDVPGANVLTF
TRBV12-3/TRBV12-4	TRBJ2-1	many	TRBD1	TGTGCCAGCACTGGGACAGACTCCTACAATGAGCAGTTCTTC	CASTGTDSYNEQFF
TRBV20-1	TRBJ2-1	many	.	TGCAGCGCTCCGAGGGACTTTAAATACAATGAGCAGTTCTTC	CSAPRDFKYNEQFF
TRBV29-1	TRBJ2-1	many	TRBD1	TGCAGCGTTCGGACAGGCTCTTTGGAGCAGTTCTTC	CSVRTGSLEQFF
TRBV2	TRBJ1-5	many	.	TGTGCCAGCAGTAATTGGAATAGCAATCAGCCCCAGCATTTT	CASSNWNSNQPQHF
TRBV24-1	TRBJ2-5	many	.	TGTGCCACCAGTGATCCCGGGACCTCAGAGACCCAGTACTTC	CATSDPGTSETQYF
TRBV5-1	TRBJ1-6	many	.	TGCGCCAGCAGCTCAGACCCGAGGGATTCACCCCTCCACTTT	CASSSDPRDSPLHF
TRBV3-1	TRBJ2-1	.	TRBD2	TGTGCCAGCAGCTACGGGACTAGCGGGGGGGCCGGGAATGAGCAGTTCTTC	CASSYGTSGGAGNEQFF
TRBV28	TRBJ1-5	many	.	TGTGCCAGCAGGAACAGGGAGGGGAGGGGCAATCAGCCCCAGCATTTT	CASRNREGRGNQPQHF
TRBV5-5	TRBJ1-4	many	TRBD1	TGTGCCAGCAGCTCGGGGACAGGGATACAGGAAAAACTGTTTTTT	CASSSGTGIQEKLFF
TRBV7-2	TRBJ1-6	many	.	TGTGCCAGCAGGCCTAGTGGGGGTATGAGAGGATCACCCCTCCACTTT	CASRPSGGMRGSPLHF
TRBV5-1	TRBJ2-7	many	.	TGCGCCAGCAGCTCCATCGACGAGCAGTACTTC	CASSSIDEQYF
TRBV6-1	TRBJ2-1	many	.	TGTGCCAGCATTATAGCCGGGACCTACAATGAGCAGTTCTTC	CASIIAGTYNEQFF
TRBV3-1	TRBJ2-7	many	.	TGTGCCAGCAGCCAAGCGAGGAGCGGCGAGCAGTACTTC	CASSQARSGEQYF